Reported below is one T cell receptor beta chain. Other DNA variants within this sample encode the same CDR3. Some clones are missing from TCRdb's copy, which holds only in-frame ones; the method was immunoSEQ multiplex PCR. The sample records some 180,000 clones, 89% being singletons. This sample stems from a study of blood T cell repertoires in COVID-19. Study details: Material from acute and convalescent COVID-19 was sourced from the United States, Italy and Spain. Sources were T cells, B-cell-depleted T cells, or PBMCs; the material itself was cDNA or gDNA.

The germline CDR1 and CDR2 sequences are MNHEY and SVGAGI. This CDR3 has 15 amino acids. Trimming removed 5 bases from V and 3 bases from J; junction bases left unmatched: 4. This clonotype was sampled from a man aged 35 to 55 with acute or convalescent COVID-19. The chain links TRBV6-5 to TRBJ2-3; 11 bases are shared with TRBD2. Sequencing was done on a sample of peripheral blood. The CDR3 region has the DNA TGTGCCAGCAGTCCTCTAGCGGGGGGAACAGATACGCAGTATTTT. This sequence encodes CASSPLAGGTDTQYF.